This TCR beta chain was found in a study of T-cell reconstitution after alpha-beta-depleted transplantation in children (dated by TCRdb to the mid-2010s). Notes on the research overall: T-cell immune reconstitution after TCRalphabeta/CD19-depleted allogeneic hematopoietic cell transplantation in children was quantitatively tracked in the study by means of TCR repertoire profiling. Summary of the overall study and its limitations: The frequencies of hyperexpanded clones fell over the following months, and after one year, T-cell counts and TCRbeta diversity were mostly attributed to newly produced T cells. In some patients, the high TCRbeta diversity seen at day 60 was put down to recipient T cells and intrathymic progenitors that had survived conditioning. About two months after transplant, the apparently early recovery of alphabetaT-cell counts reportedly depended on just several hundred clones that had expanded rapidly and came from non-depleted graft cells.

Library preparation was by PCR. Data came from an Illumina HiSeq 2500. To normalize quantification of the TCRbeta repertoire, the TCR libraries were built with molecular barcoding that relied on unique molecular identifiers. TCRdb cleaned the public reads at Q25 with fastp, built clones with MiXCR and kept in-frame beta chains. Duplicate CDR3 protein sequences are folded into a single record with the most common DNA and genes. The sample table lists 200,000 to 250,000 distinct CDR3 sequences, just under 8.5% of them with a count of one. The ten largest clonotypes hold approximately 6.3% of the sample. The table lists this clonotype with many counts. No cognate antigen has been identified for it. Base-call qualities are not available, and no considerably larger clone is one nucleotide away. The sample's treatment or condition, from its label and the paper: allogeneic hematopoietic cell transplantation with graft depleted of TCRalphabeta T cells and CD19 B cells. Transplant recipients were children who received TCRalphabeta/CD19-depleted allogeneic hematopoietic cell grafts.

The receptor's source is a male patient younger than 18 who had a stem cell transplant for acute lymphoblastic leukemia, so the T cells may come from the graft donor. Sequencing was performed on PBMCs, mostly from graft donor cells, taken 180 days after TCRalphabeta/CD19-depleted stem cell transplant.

The CDR3 region reads CSASTRPEQYF. The nucleotides are TGCAGTGCTAGTACTCGGCCAGAGCAGTACTTC. The chain employs TRBV20-1 and TRBJ2-7, with the D gene uncertain. V loses 3 bases of germline sequence and J loses 7 bases, and the interval between the two ends is 10 bases. From cysteine to phenylalanine, the CDR3 is 11 amino acids long. Left in the record is the CDR3 DNA by itself, 33 bases read in frame from the first base. CDR1 and CDR2, looked up from the germline V gene (reference sequence), are DFQATT and SNEGSKA.